Included here is one T cell receptor (beta chain) sequence, with context. The target antigen is unknown. A much larger clonotype is one base distant, so this may be a read error. The data derive from a study of Ad26.COV2.S vaccination and SARS-CoV-2 variants. Overall study context: Donor was in the COV1001 Ad26.COV2.S trial arm. Whole-study results and caveats: Similar non-spike TCR breadth was observed in recipients of vaccine and of placebo. Relative to placebo recipients, vaccine recipients exhibited elevated spike-specific TCR breadth.

Assay used: immunoSEQ multiplex PCR; TCRdb lists only in-frame clones, some missing. The sample has some 400,000 clones; about 89% are singletons. The length of the CDR3 is 10 residues. Treatment: roughly 19 received Ad26.COV2.S at low or high dose, single or two shots; about 5 received placebo; per-sample allocation not given. Sampling happened 63 days after the first vaccine or placebo injection. The V and J genes are TRBV21-1 and TRBJ2-5. TRBV21-1 is recorded as a pseudogene. This sequence originates from a person between 18 and 60 years old who received the Ad26.COV2.S COVID-19 vaccine or a placebo. This specimen was peripheral blood, taken in a trial of Ad26.COV2.S vaccine versus placebo. This chain's CDR3 is CASSKETQYF. For the CDR3, the DNA is TGTGCCAGCAGCAAAGAGACCCAGTACTTC.